The next 21 T cell receptor beta chains were all read from a single sample in a study of control samples from healthy donors and cancer patients. Profiling relied on immunoSEQ multiplex PCR, and the TCRdb table lists in-frame clones only, not all of them. In the table there are about 94,000 clones, about 85% of which are singletons. Source material: blood. These receptors were taken from a woman between 45 and 65 years old in good health.

J is TRBJ1-3 and V is TRBV4-3; unclear D gene. Trimming stripped 0 bases from V and 3 bases from J, with 18 bases between. This CDR3 has 18 residues. Germline loops: CDR1 LGHNA, CDR2 YSLEER. In DNA form, the CDR3 reads TGCGCCAGCAGCCAAGATCGGGCGGCGGGGTCCTTTGGAAACACCATATATTTT. The encoded protein is CASSQDRAAGSFGNTIYF.

This chain uses TRBV3-1 (or the pseudogene TRBV3-2) with TRBJ1-3; TRBD1 agrees at 8 bases. The CDR3 sequence is 15 residues long. V lost 4 bases to trimming and J lost 4 bases; unmatched junction nucleotides: 6. CDR1 is LGHDT and CDR2 is YNNKEL in the germline V gene (reference sequence). The CDR3 sequence: CASSPPGGWGNTIYF. In DNA form, the CDR3 reads TGTGCCAGCAGCCCCCCAGGGGGCTGGGGAAACACCATATATTTT.

CDR3 bases: TGTGCCAGCAGCTCGGGACAGGTCTATGGCTACACCTTC. It yields the protein CASSSGQVYGYTF. The J gene is TRBJ1-2, the V gene TRBV7-8; 8 bases agree with TRBD1. CDR3 size: 13 residues. The germline gives CDR1 SGHVS, CDR2 FQNEAQ. The ends lost 4 bases at V and 4 bases at J; junction bases unmatched: 2.

J is TRBJ1-6 and V is TRBV18; 9 bases line up with TRBD1. CDR3 length: 16 residues. Germline assignment: CDR1 KGHSH and CDR2 LQKENI. Losses at the gene ends were 1 base for V and 6 bases for J; bases not matched to a gene: 4. The DNA for the CDR3 is TGTGCCAGCTCACCACGAACAGGGGGCATTAATTCACCCCTCCACTTT. It yields the protein CASSPRTGGINSPLHF.

V gene TRBV27 combines with J gene TRBJ1-1; tentatively, D is TRBD1 (5 bases). The CDR3 totals 16 residues. The germline V and J ends were trimmed by 0 bases and 7 bases, with 18 bases remaining between them. Looked up from germline, CDR1 is MNHEY and CDR2 is SMNVEV (reference sequence). The CDR3 region is CASSLSRFRGEDEAFF. CDR3 in DNA: TGTGCCAGCAGTTTATCCCGGTTTCGGGGGGAAGATGAAGCTTTCTTT.

This clone was counted once. This chain connects TRBV27 to TRBJ1-6, with 7 bases that match TRBD1. The CDR3 is made up of 14 amino acids. V dropped 4 bases and J dropped 8; count of bases not matched to a gene: 5. Germline CDR1 reads MNHEY; CDR2 reads SMNVEV (reference sequence). The CDR3 region has the DNA TGTGCCAGCAGTTCGGGACAGCAGGATTCACCCCTCCACTTT. It translates to CASSSGQQDSPLHF.

The rearrangement links TRBV5-1 to TRBJ2-2, with 7 bases lining up with TRBD2. V trimming: 0 bases; J trimming: 7 bases; junction bases outside the gene matches: 6. This CDR3 is 15 amino acids long. Germline V gives CDR1 SGHRS, CDR2 YFSETQ. CDR3 in amino acids: CASSLGEPGGGELFF. In DNA, the CDR3 is TGCGCCAGCAGCTTGGGGGAGCCGGGGGGCGGGGAGCTGTTTTTT.

In the case of this clone: This CDR3 is also generated by other DNA sequences in the sample. The CDR3: CASRSAGVSEQFF. CDR3 DNA sequence: TGTGCCAGCAGGTCAGCCGGTGTCAGTGAGCAGTTCTTC. This rearrangement joins TRBV7-3 to TRBJ2-1; D gene unclear. The germline gives CDR1 SGHTA, CDR2 FQGTGA. V shed 6 bases and J shed 9 bases, with 15 bases lying between them. The CDR3 consists of 13 residues.

The rearrangement uses TRBV25-1 and TRBJ1-1; maybe TRBD1 (5 bases). The CDR3 consists of 14 residues. Germline CDR1 reads MGHDK; CDR2 reads SYGVNS. V shed 7 bases and J shed 5 bases, with 17 bases lying between them. CDR3 sequence: CASTPLGEVTEAFF. CDR3 coding DNA: TGTGCCAGCACTCCACTGGGGGAGGTAACTGAAGCTTTCTTT.

This clone showed up just once. V and J are TRBV18 and TRBJ1-1; no clear D gene. Trimming left V 3 bases short and J 1 base short, with 15 bases between. This CDR3 is 16 amino acids long. The germline V gene encodes CDR1 KGHSH and CDR2 LQKENI. The CDR3 sequence is CASSPLDPETNTEAFF. The CDR3 coding sequence is TGTGCCAGCTCACCTTTGGACCCAGAGACGAACACTGAAGCTTTCTTT.

The chain recombines TRBV28 with TRBJ1-3; D perhaps matches TRBD1 (6 bases). In germline, CDR1 is MDHEN, CDR2 SYDVKM. CDR3 length: 16 residues. With 5 bases removed from V and 3 bases from J, the gap between germline ends came to 17 bases. DNA for the CDR3: TGTGCCAGCAGTCTCCCCCCAGGGGCAAGTGGAAACACCATATATTTT. It encodes CASSLPPGASGNTIYF.

This clone was found once. The rearrangement uses TRBV7-9 and TRBJ2-7; D is unresolved. CDR1 is SEHNR and CDR2 is FQNEAQ in the germline V gene (reference sequence). V lost 5 bases and J 2 bases, leaving 10 bases between the germline ends. The length of the CDR3 is 13 residues. CDR3 sequence: CASSPTAAYEQYF. In DNA form, the CDR3 reads TGTGCCAGCAGCCCTACCGCCGCCTACGAGCAGTACTTC.

This clone was recorded a few times. V gene TRBV15 combines with J gene TRBJ1-1, with D maybe TRBD1 (5 bases). V shed 0 bases and J shed 0 bases, with 8 bases lying between them. The CDR3 contains 15 residues. Per the germline V gene, CDR1 is LNHNV and CDR2 is YYDKDF (reference sequence). The CDR3 loop reads CATSRDTGLNTEAFF. For the CDR3, the DNA is TGTGCCACCAGCAGAGATACGGGACTGAACACTGAAGCTTTCTTT.

This sequence joins TRBV7-2 and TRBJ1-1; perhaps TRBD1 as D (6 bases). CDR1 and CDR2 (germline): SGHTA, FQGNSA. The CDR3 has 16 residues. The V end was cut by 4 bases, the J end by 1 base, with 16 bases between. The CDR3 region is CASSSQGTVRNTEAFF. CDR3 nucleotide sequence: TGTGCCAGCAGCTCTCAGGGGACGGTCAGGAACACTGAAGCTTTCTTT.

This sequence joins TRBV6-6 and TRBJ1-2; a weak D match, TRBD1 (6 bases). CDR1 and CDR2 from the germline V gene are MNHNY and SVGAGI (reference sequence). The CDR3 extends over 15 amino acids. V was trimmed by 5 bases and J by 2 bases, leaving 15 bases between them. The CDR3 nucleotides read TGTGCCAGCAGTCCCGGACAGACAAGCAACTATGGCTACACCTTC. This translates into CASSPGQTSNYGYTF.

The CDR3 loop is CASSKSGGMNTEAFF. The CDR3 nucleotides read TGTGCCAGCAGCAAATCCGGTGGGATGAACACTGAAGCTTTCTTT. This chain links TRBV9 with TRBJ1-1; D is uncertain. The V end lost 4 bases, the J end lost 0 bases, and 13 bases lay between the germline ends. In germline, CDR1 is SGDLS, CDR2 YYNGEE. This CDR3 region has 15 residues.

The V and J genes are TRBV29-1 and TRBJ2-5; tentative D call: TRBD2 (6 bases). V shed 6 bases and J shed 4 bases, with 12 bases lying between them. Per the germline V gene, CDR1 is SQVTM and CDR2 is ANQGSEA. The CDR3 has 12 residues. In DNA, the CDR3 is TGCAGCGTGGCCAACGGGGGAGAGACCCAGTACTTC. It encodes CSVANGGETQYF.

V and J are TRBV9 and TRBJ1-2; TRBD1 aligns across 8 bases. Trimming removed 0 bases from V and 7 bases from J; junction bases left unmatched: 5. The germline V gene encodes CDR1 SGDLS and CDR2 YYNGEE. This CDR3 contains 14 residues. CDR3 sequence: CASSVALQGAGYTF. CDR3 sequence (DNA): TGTGCCAGCAGCGTAGCTTTGCAGGGGGCTGGCTACACCTTC.

The chain recombines TRBV11-2 with TRBJ2-7; 9 nucleotides agree with TRBD1. The V and J ends lost 3 bases and 1 base, in that order; junction bases with no gene match: 7. CDR3 length: 16 residues. From germline, CDR1 is SGHAT and CDR2 FQNNGV. CDR3 region: CASSLLGQGKSYEQYF. CDR3 DNA: TGTGCCAGCAGCTTGCTTGGACAGGGGAAATCCTACGAGCAGTACTTC.

V usage is TRBV28 and J usage is TRBJ2-4; D might be TRBD2 (5 bases). Per germline, CDR1 MDHEN and CDR2 SYDVKM. The CDR3 runs 14 residues. V was cut by 6 bases and J by 7 bases, with 16 bases left in between. CDR3: CASRKLGPGNIQYF. The CDR3 DNA is TGTGCCAGCAGGAAACTAGGGCCTGGGAACATTCAGTACTTC.

This clone appeared once. The rearrangement links TRBV12-1 to TRBJ1-4; the table's D gene call, TRBD1, was not cross checked with the DNA. TRBV12-1 is a known pseudogene. The CDR3 consists of 20 residues. CDR3 coding DNA: TGTGCCAGCAGCACCAGACGGGACAGGTCCCTGTATCAAACTAATGAAAAACTGTTTTTT. Translated, it gives CASSTRRDRSLYQTNEKLFF.